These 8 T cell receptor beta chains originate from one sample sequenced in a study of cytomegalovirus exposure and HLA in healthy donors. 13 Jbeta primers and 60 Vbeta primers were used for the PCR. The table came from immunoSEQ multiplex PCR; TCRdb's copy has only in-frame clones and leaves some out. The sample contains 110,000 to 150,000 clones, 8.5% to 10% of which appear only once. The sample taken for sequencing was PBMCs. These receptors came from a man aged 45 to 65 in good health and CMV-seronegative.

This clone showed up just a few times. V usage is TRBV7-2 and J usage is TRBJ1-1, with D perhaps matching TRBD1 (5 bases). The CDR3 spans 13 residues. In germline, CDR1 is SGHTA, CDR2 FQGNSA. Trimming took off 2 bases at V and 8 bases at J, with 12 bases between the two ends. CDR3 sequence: CASSLTHGQEAFF. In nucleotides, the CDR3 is TGTGCCAGCAGCTTAACCCACGGACAAGAAGCTTTCTTT.

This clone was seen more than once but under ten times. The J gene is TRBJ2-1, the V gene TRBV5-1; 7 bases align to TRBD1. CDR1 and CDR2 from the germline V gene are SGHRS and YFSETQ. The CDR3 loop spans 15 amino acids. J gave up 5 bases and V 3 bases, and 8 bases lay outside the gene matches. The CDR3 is CASSSYRGLDNEQFF. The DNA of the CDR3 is TGCGCCAGCAGCTCATACAGGGGATTGGACAATGAGCAGTTCTTC.

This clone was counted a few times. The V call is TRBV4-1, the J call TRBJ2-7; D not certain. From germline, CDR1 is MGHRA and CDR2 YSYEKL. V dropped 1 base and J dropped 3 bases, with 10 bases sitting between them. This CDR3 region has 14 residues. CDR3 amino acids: CASSQGRPGYEQYF. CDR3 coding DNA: TGCGCCAGCAGCCAAGGTCGACCAGGCTACGAGCAGTACTTC.

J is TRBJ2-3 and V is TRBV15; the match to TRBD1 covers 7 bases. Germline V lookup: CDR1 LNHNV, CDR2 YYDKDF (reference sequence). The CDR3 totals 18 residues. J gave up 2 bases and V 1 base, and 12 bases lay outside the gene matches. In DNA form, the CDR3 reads TGTGCCACCAGCAGAGGGCGGTCAGGACAGGTCCCCACAGATACGCAGTATTTT. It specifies CATSRGRSGQVPTDTQYF.

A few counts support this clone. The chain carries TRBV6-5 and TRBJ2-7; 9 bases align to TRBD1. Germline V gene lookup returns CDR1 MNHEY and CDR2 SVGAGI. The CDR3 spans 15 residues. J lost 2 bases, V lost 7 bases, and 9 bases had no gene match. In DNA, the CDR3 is TGTGCCAGCACAAGTTCCGGGACAGGGACCTACGAGCAGTACTTC. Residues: CASTSSGTGTYEQYF.

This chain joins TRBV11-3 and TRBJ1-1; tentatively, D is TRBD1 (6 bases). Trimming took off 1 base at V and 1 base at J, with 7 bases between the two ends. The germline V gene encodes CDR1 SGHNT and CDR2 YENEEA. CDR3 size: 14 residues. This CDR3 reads CASSLAGENTEAFF. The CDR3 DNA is TGTGCCAGCAGCTTAGCAGGGGAGAACACTGAAGCTTTCTTT.

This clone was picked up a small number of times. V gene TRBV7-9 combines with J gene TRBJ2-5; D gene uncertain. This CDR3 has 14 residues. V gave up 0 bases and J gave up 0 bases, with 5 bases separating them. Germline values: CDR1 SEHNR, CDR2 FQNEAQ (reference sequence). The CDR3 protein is CASSLASYQETQYF. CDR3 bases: TGTGCCAGCAGCTTAGCTAGCTACCAAGAGACCCAGTACTTC.

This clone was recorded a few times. CDR3: CASSVGLALAGEQYF. The CDR3 coding sequence is TGTGCCAGCAGCGTAGGGCTAGCCCTAGCTGGGGAGCAGTACTTC. J is TRBJ2-7 and V is TRBV9; D is possibly TRBD2 (5 bases). Germline V lookup: CDR1 SGDLS, CDR2 YYNGEE. The V end was cut by 0 bases, the J end by 7 bases, with 17 bases between. The CDR3 contains 15 residues.